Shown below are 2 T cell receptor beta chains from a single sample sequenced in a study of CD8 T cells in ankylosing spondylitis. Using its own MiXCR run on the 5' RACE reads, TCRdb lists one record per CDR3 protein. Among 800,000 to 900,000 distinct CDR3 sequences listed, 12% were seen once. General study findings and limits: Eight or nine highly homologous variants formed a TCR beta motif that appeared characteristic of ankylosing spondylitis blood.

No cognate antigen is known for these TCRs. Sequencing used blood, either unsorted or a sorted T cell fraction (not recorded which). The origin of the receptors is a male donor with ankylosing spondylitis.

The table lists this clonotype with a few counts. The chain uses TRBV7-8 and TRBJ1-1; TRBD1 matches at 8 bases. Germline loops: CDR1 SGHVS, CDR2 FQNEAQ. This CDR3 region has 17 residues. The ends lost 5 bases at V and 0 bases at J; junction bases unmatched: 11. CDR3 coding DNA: TGTGCCAGCAGCGCTCCAGGGGGCGCGGGGTTGAACACTGAAGCTTTCTTT. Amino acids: CASSAPGGAGLNTEAFF.

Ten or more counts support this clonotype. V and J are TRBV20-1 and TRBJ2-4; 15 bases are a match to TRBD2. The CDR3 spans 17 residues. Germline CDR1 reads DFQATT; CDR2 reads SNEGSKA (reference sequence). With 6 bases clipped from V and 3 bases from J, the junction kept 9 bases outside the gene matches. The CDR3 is CSAPGLAGGRDKNIQYF. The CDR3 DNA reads TGCAGTGCCCCGGGACTAGCGGGAGGACGAGACAAAAACATTCAGTACTTC.